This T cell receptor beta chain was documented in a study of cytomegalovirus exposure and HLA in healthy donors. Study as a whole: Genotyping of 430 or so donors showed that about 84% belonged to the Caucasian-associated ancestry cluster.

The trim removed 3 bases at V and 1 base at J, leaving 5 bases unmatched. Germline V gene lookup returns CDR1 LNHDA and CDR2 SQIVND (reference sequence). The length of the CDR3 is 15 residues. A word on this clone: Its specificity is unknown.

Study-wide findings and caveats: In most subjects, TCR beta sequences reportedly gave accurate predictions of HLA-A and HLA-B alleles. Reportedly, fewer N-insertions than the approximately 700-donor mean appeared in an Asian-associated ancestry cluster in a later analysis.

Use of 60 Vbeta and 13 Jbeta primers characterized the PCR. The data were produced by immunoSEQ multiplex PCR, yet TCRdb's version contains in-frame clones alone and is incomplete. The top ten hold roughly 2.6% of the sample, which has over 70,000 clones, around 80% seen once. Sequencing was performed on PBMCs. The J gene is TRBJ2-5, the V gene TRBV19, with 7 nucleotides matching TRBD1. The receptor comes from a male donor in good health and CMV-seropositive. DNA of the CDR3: TGTGCCAGTAGTATTAGGGGGCCCCCCCAAGAGACCCAGTACTTC. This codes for CASSIRGPPQETQYF.